The T cell receptor beta chain under discussion was sequenced for a study of shared clonotypes between healthy human individuals. Sequenced by immunoSEQ multiplex PCR; TCRdb stores in-frame clones only, minus some. Here the sample spans over 2,000,000 clones, just under 95% being singletons. CD45RO-negative CD8 cells positively selected for CCR7 made up the naive population, which excluded terminally differentiated effector memory CD45RA+ cells. In germline, CDR1 is SGHDT, CDR2 YYEEEE. This CDR3 has 16 residues. J lost 3 bases, V lost 4 bases, and 7 bases had no gene match. V is TRBV5-6 and J is TRBJ2-7; TRBD2 matches at 13 bases. The sequence came from a man aged 18 to 35 in good health. Some clones in this sample may be carry-over from other donors' samples. The sequencing input was naive CD8+ T cells from PBMCs. Written as DNA, the CDR3 is TGTGCCAGCAGCCACTACACTAGCGGGGGGGACTACGAGCAGTACTTC. It specifies CASSHYTSGGDYEQYF.